The 8 T cell receptor beta chains given below trace back to one sample, sequenced in a study of Ad26.COV2.S vaccination and SARS-CoV-2 variants. Method: immunoSEQ multiplex PCR; TCRdb's copy keeps in-frame clones and lacks some. The table shows about 350,000 clones, with about 89% occurring only once. Regarding treatment: roughly 19 received Ad26.COV2.S at low or high dose, single or two shots; about 5 received placebo; per-sample allocation not given. Sampling occurred on day 63 after the first vaccine or placebo injection. The specimen comprised peripheral blood, sampled in a trial of Ad26.COV2.S vaccine versus placebo. These receptors came from a person between 18 and 59 years old who received the Ad26.COV2.S COVID-19 vaccine or a placebo.

This clone was observed many times. The rearrangement joins TRBV7-9 to TRBJ2-2, with D hard to call. Trimming pared 1 base from V and 9 bases from J, leaving 6 bases between. This CDR3 contains 12 residues. CDR1 SEHNR and CDR2 FQNEAQ come from the germline V gene (reference sequence). The CDR3 loop is CASSLVGRELFF. The DNA for the CDR3 is TGTGCCAGCAGCTTAGTCGGGCGGGAGCTGTTTTTT.

The chain combines TRBV10-1 with TRBJ1-3; D unresolved. With 0 bases removed from V and 0 bases from J, the gap between germline ends came to 6 bases. This CDR3 spans 15 amino acids. CDR1 and CDR2 (germline): WNHNN, SYGVQD (reference sequence). The CDR3 nucleotides are TGCGCCAGCAGTGAGTCGATTGTCTCTGGAAACACCATATATTTT. This codes for CASSESIVSGNTIYF.

The J gene is TRBJ2-7, the V gene TRBV11-2; no reliable D call. V was cut by 1 base and J by 1 base, with 20 bases left in between. Germline V gene lookup returns CDR1 SGHAT and CDR2 FQNNGV. This CDR3 is built from 18 residues. The CDR3 coding sequence is TGTGCCAGCAGCTTAGTGTGTGGGCGAACAAGAAGTTCCTACGAGCAGTACTTC. Residues: CASSLVCGRTRSSYEQYF.

The genes are TRBV15 and TRBJ1-1; no reliable D call. This CDR3 spans 16 amino acids. Per germline, CDR1 LNHNV and CDR2 YYDKDF (reference sequence). V dropped 1 base and J dropped 1 base, with 13 bases sitting between them. CDR3 DNA: TGTGCCACCAGCAGAGCTTCTTTGGGGAGGAACACTGAAGCTTTCTTT. Encoded protein: CATSRASLGRNTEAFF.

The genes are TRBV3-1 (or the pseudogene TRBV3-2) and TRBJ2-3; D is undetermined. CDR3 length equals 11 residues. CDR1 and CDR2 (germline): LGHDT, YNNKEL (reference sequence). The V gene lost 2 bases and the J gene lost 3 bases, with 0 bases spanning the gap. The CDR3 region is CASSQTDTQYF. The CDR3 DNA follows: TGTGCCAGCAGCCAAACAGATACGCAGTATTTT.

The rearrangement joins TRBV19 to TRBJ1-2; 9 nucleotides agree with TRBD1. The germline V gene encodes CDR1 LNHDA and CDR2 SQIVND (reference sequence). J lost 2 bases, V lost 6 bases, and 4 bases had no gene match. This CDR3 contains 14 residues. The CDR3 DNA reads TGTGCCAGTAGACCGACAGGGGGAAACTATGGCTACACCTTC. This encodes CASRPTGGNYGYTF.

This clone appeared once. The chain is built from TRBV5-4 and TRBJ1-4; 8 bases agree with TRBD1. Looked up from germline, CDR1 is SGHNT and CDR2 is YYREEE (reference sequence). The CDR3 consists of 14 residues. J gave up 3 bases and V 4 bases, and 2 bases lay outside the gene matches. CDR3 sequence: CASSQGQANEKLFF. The CDR3 coding sequence is TGTGCCAGCAGCCAGGGACAGGCTAATGAAAAACTGTTTTTT. Full variable domain (outside the CDR3, taken from reference TRBV5-4 and TRBJ1-4): ETGVTQSPTHLIKTRGQQVTLRCSSQSGHNTVSWYQQALGQGPQFIFQYYREEENGRGNFPPRFSGLQFPNYSSELNVNALELDDSALYLCASSQGQANEKLFFGSGTQLSVL.

The gene calls are TRBV5-1 and TRBJ2-3; the D gene is possibly TRBD1 (6 bases). Germline-derived CDR1 and CDR2 are SGHRS and YFSETQ. V was shortened by 2 bases and J by 0 bases, with 16 bases between the two germline ends. The CDR3 extends over 17 amino acids. The DNA of the CDR3 is TGCGCCAGCAGCTTCGGAACAGGGCGATCGAGCACAGATACGCAGTATTTT. Translating gives CASSFGTGRSSTDTQYF.